This TCR beta chain was observed in a study of post-analysis software for immune sequencing data (dated by TCRdb to between 2014 and 2016). In terms of the full investigation: Recorded disease courses included relapsing-remitting, secondary progressive and progressive-relapsing multiple sclerosis, with some patients lacking subtype annotation. The patient repertoires were compared against fewer than twelve previously published healthy control repertoires obtained from donors aged about 6 to 26 years. A subset of samples was prepared in parallel using single-end sample barcoding, then pooled and co-amplified after Illumina adapter ligation. Study-wide conclusions, independent of this receptor: Roughly 5 TRBV segments, including TRBV5-6, TRBV5-1 and TRBV20-1, were significantly more frequent in patients than controls. The multiple sclerosis patient group was slightly younger than the control group. Significantly lower normalized Chao1 diversity was found in multiple sclerosis patients than in controls, suggesting substantial peripheral T-cell clonal expansion. Strong co-clustering of samples prepared in the same batch was shown by direct clustering with F measure, prompting a batch-effect correction.

The CDR3 starts with the cysteine, ends with the phenylalanine, and has 16 residues. Of all the DNA, just the CDR3 is kept, 48 bases in frame from base 1. CDR1 and CDR2 were assigned from the germline V gene as KGHDR and SFDVKD. Trimming takes 5 bases off V and 4 bases off J; junction bases not matched to a gene: 7. As to this clonotype: Which antigen it targets is not known. Per-nucleotide qualities are absent, and no much larger clonotype sits a single base away.

To demonstrate the VDJtools post-analysis software, TCR beta repertoires were profiled from the peripheral blood of more than 10 young patients with multiple sclerosis. The multiple sclerosis patients were children and adolescents between about 6 and 16 years of age. Library creation used PCR. Sequencer: Illumina HiSeq 2500. Unique molecular identifiers were incorporated into TCR beta cDNA libraries to reduce PCR and sequencing biases. Some 500,000 cDNA molecules were obtained for every 1 to 10 million input T cells, so each molecule roughly corresponded to one T cell. Patient libraries were prepared and sequenced with the same protocol used for the earlier healthy control dataset. Within a given batch, samples were prepared together, multiplexed and sequenced on the same HiSeq lane. As for how the authors treated the data: Raw barcoded reads were processed with MIGEC, and single-read molecular identifier groups were discarded before consensus assembly and CDR3 extraction. VDJtools was used for post-analysis of the clonotype tables, and diversity was normalized by down-sampling every dataset to the size of the smallest sample. Repertoire overlap clustering matched CDR3 amino acid but not nucleotide sequences to correct batch-related cross-sample contamination. The public sequencing data were trimmed at Q25 with fastp and processed into clonotypes with MiXCR by TCRdb, which kept only in-frame beta chains. Identical CDR3 protein sequences are pooled into one entry, listed with their most common genes and DNA. It is TCRdb's table, rather than the study itself, that gives the V and J calls and clone size. This sample has about 820,000 distinct CDR3 sequences in its table, and 53% of those were observed once. The top ten clonotypes cover over 4% of the sample.

The chain links TRBV24-1 with TRBJ2-1; the central 10 bases match TRBD1. Sequencing used blood. The clonotype was recovered from a girl aged 5 to 17 with multiple sclerosis. The DNA sequence is TGTGCCACCAGTGGCGGTGACAGGGGGCTATACAATGAGCAGTTCTTC. Its translation reads: CATSGGDRGLYNEQFF.